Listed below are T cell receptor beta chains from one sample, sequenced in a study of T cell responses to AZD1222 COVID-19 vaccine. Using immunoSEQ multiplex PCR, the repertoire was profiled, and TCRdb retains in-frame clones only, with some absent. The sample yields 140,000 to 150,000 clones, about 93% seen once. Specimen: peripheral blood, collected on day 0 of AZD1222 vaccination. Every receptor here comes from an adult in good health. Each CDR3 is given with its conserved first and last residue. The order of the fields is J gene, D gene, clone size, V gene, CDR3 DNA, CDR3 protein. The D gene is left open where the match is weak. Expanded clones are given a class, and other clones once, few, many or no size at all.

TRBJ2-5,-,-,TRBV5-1,TGCGCCAGCAGCCTCAGCCCCGCCGGGGAAGAGACCCAGTACTTC,CASSLSPAGEETQYF
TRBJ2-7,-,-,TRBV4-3,TGCGCCAGCAGCCAATCCATCCAAGCCTACGAGCAGTACTTC,CASSQSIQAYEQYF
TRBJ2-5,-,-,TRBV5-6,TGTGCCAGCAGCTTTGGCTTGCAGCAAGAGACCCAGTACTTC,CASSFGLQQETQYF
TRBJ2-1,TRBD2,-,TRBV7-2,TGTGCCAGCAGCTTAGGGCTAGCGGGTGACAATGAGCAGTTCTTC,CASSLGLAGDNEQFF
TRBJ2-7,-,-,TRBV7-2,TGTGCCAGCAGCTTTCCTAGCGTAAACTCCTACGAGCAGTACTTC,CASSFPSVNSYEQYF
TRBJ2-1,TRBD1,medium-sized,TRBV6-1,TGTGCCAGCAGTGAAGCGCTAGGGACAGCCTCCAATGAGCAGTTCTTC,CASSEALGTASNEQFF
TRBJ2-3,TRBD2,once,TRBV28,TGTGCCAGTTTACTAGCGGGGGGGGGCACAGATACGCAGTATTTT,CASLLAGGGTDTQYF
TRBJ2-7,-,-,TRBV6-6,TGTGCCAGCAACCCAGGGGCATCCTGGGGCGAGCAGTACTTC,CASNPGASWGEQYF
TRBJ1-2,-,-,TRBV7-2,TGTGCCAGCAGCTTAATGGCAGGGAGGTACTACACCTTC,CASSLMAGRYYTF
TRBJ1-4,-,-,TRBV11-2,TGTGCCAGCAGCTTAGAAAAGGGCTTAGAAAAACTGTTTTTT,CASSLEKGLEKLFF
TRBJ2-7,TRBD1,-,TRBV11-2,TGTGCCAGCAGCACCCAGGGACAGGGACTCGAGCAGTACTTC,CASSTQGQGLEQYF
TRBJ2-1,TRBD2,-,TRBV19,TGTGCCAGTAGTCCAGCCTTAGCGGGCTCGGCGCATGAGCAGTTCTTC,CASSPALAGSAHEQFF
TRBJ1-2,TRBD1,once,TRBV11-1,TGTGCCAGCAGCCTAGGACAGGGGTATGGCTACACCTTC,CASSLGQGYGYTF
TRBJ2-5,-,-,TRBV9,TGTGCCAGCAGCGTAGGGGGCGGGGCAGGGGAACCGTGGGAGACCCAGTACTTC,CASSVGGGAGEPWETQYF
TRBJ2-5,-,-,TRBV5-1,TGCGCCAGCAGCTTGGCCCCAGGGACATCACAAGAGACCCAGTACTTC,CASSLAPGTSQETQYF
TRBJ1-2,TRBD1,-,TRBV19,TGTGCCAGTAGTACCCGACAGGGTGGCTACACCTTC,CASSTRQGGYTF
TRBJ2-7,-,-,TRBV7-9,TGTGCCAGCAGCCACCGGGACGCCTACGAGCAGTACTTC,CASSHRDAYEQYF
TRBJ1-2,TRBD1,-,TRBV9,TGTGCCAGCAGCTCCTCCGGGACAGGGGATGGCTACACCTTC,CASSSSGTGDGYTF
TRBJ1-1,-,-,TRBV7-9,TGTGCCAGCAGCTGGGTGCGGGCCGGAGCTTTCTTT,CASSWVRAGAFF
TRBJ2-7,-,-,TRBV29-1,TGCAGCGTTGAAGATGACCGCTACGAGCAGTACTTC,CSVEDDRYEQYF
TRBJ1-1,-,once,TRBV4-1,TGCGCCAGCAGCGGAAACTACGCGGAAGCTTTCTTT,CASSGNYAEAFF
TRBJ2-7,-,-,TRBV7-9,TGTGCCAGCAGCTCTACGGGCGAGCAGTACTTC,CASSSTGEQYF
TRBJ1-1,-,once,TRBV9,TGTGCCAGCAGCGTAGGTCGGGGGAACACTGAAGCTTTCTTT,CASSVGRGNTEAFF
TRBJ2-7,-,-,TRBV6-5,TGTGCCAGCATGGGGTCAGCTACCTACGAGCAGTACTTC,CASMGSATYEQYF
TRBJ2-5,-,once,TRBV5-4,TGTGCCAGCAGCTTGGCTGGGGGGAGGCGAGAGACCCAGTACTTC,CASSLAGGRRETQYF
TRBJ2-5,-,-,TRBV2,TGTGCCAGCATCCCTAGGACTGGAGAGACCCAGTACTTC,CASIPRTGETQYF
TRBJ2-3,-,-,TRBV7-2,TGTGCCAGCAGCGCATGGGACCGCACAGATACGCAGTATTTT,CASSAWDRTDTQYF
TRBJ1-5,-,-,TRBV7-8,TGTGCCAGCAGCTCAACAGGCATCGGGCACGATCAGCCCCAGCATTTT,CASSSTGIGHDQPQHF
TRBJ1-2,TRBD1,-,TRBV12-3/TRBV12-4,TGTGCCAGCAGTGAACAGGGGGCGTATGGCTACACCTTC,CASSEQGAYGYTF
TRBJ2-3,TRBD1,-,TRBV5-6,TGTGCCAGCAGATACCAACCAGGGGGTAGCACAGATACGCAGTATTTT,CASRYQPGGSTDTQYF
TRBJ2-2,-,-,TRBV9,TGTGCCAGCAGCCCGATGAGTGGGGCTGCCGGGGAGCTGTTTTTT,CASSPMSGAAGELFF
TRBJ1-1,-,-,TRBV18,TGTGCCAGCTCACCGAGTCAGTTAGTGAACACTGAAGCTTTCTTT,CASSPSQLVNTEAFF
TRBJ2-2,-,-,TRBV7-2,TGTGCCAGCAGCCCAGAGGGGGGCTGGACCGGGGAGCTGTTTTTT,CASSPEGGWTGELFF
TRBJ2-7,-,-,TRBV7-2,TGTGCCAGCAGCTTAGGGGGCACGCGCGATTACGAGCAGTACTTC,CASSLGGTRDYEQYF
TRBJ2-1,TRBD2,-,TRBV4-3,TGCGCCAGCAGCCCTCAAGCGGGGAACTACAATGAGCAGTTCTTC,CASSPQAGNYNEQFF
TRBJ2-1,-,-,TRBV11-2,TGTGCCAGCAGCTTACTCTCCGCCTCGGATGAGCAGTTCTTC,CASSLLSASDEQFF
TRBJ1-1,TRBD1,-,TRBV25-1,TGTGCCAGCACCCGTGGGACAGGTATGGAAGCTTTCTTT,CASTRGTGMEAFF
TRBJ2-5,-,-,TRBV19,TGTGCCAGTAGTATTGGGGGGGCTCAAGAGACCCAGTACTTC,CASSIGGAQETQYF
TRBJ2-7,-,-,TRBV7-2,TGTGCCAGCAGCACGTACGCTGGGAAACAATACGAGCAGTACTTC,CASSTYAGKQYEQYF
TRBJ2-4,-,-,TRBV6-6,TGTGCCAGCAGTCTGTCACACCCATCCACCAGGACTCTAGCCAAAAACATTCAGTACTTC,CASSLSHPSTRTLAKNIQYF
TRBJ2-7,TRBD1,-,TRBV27,TGTGCCAGCAGTTTATTTGGGACAGGGGACCACGAGCAGTACTTC,CASSLFGTGDHEQYF
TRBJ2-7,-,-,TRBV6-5,TGTGCCAGCAGCCAGATCGGGGCCTACGAGCAGTACTTC,CASSQIGAYEQYF
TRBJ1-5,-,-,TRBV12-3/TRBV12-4,TGTGCCAGCAGTTTTACCGGGGATCAGCCCCAGCATTTT,CASSFTGDQPQHF
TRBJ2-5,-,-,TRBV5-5,TGTGCCAGCAGCTTGTCTGGACTGATCCAAGAGACCCAGTACTTC,CASSLSGLIQETQYF
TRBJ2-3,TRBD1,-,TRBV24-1,TGTGCCACCAGCGCCGGGACAGGGGGCGCAGATACGCAGTATTTT,CATSAGTGGADTQYF
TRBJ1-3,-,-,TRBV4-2,TGTGCCAGCAGGCCTACTGGAAACACCATATATTTT,CASRPTGNTIYF
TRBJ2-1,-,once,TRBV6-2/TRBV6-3,TGTGCCAGCAGTTACAGGGACATGGGAGTCTATGAGCAGTTCTTC,CASSYRDMGVYEQFF
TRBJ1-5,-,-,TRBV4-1,TGCGCCAGCAGCCAAGAACCGGGAGGAGGTCAGCCCCAGCATTTT,CASSQEPGGGQPQHF
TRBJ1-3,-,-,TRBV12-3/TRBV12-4,TGTGCCAGCAGTTCAGCAACTGGAAACACCATATATTTT,CASSSATGNTIYF